This TCR beta chain came from a study of T cell repertoires in cytomegalovirus infection. TCRdb re-analysed the reads in MiXCR, keeping a single row per CDR3 protein. The sample includes more than 400,000 distinct CDR3 sequences, about 25% seen only once; the top ten take under 15%. Germline CDR1 and CDR2: SGHTA and FQGNSA. Unmatched junction bases numbered 5, after V lost 4 bases and J lost 5 bases. The CDR3 is 15 residues long. This TCR was sampled from a human donor in good health (CMV status not recorded). Some clones in this sample may be carry-over from other donors' samples. The rearrangement links TRBV7-2 to TRBJ1-4; TRBD1 aligns across 9 bases. The specimen sequenced was PBMCs. Here the CDR3 reads CASSWAGTGNEKLFF. CDR3 coding DNA: TGTGCCAGCAGCTGGGCCGGGACAGGGAATGAAAAACTGTTTTTT. Based on the CDR3 plus reference TRBV7-2 and TRBJ1-4, the full variable domain is GAGVSQSPSNKVTEKGKDVELRCDPISGHTALYWYRQSLGQGLEFLIYFQGNSAPDKSGLPSDRFSAERTGGSVSTLTIQRTQQEDSAVYLCASSWAGTGNEKLFFGSGTQLSVL.